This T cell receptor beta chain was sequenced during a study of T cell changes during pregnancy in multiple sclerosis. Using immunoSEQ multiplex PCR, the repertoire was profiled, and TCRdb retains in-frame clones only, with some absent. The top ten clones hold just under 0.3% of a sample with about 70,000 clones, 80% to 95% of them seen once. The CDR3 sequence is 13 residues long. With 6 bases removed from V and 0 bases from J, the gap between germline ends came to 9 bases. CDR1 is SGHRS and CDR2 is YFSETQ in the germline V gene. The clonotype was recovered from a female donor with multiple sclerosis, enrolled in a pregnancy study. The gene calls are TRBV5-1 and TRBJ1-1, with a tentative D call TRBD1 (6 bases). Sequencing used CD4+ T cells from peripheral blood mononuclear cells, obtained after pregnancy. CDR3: CASKRDMNTEAFF. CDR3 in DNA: TGCGCCAGCAAGCGGGACATGAACACTGAAGCTTTCTTT.